This T cell receptor (beta chain) was retrieved from a study of blood T cell repertoires in COVID-19. Study-wide context: Whether acute or convalescent, the COVID-19 samples came from the United States, Italy and Spain. The analysed material was cDNA or gDNA that came from T cells, B-cell-depleted T cells, or PBMCs.

Authors' methods: By means of reference gene primer amplification, nucleated cell counts were estimated. Method: immunoSEQ multiplex PCR; TCRdb's copy keeps in-frame clones and lacks some. The V and J calls and clone size are taken from that table; D and trimming were inferred from the DNA. The sample has some 80,000 clones, more than 75% seen once; the top ten hold around 5%. Germline CDR1 and CDR2: MGHRA and YSYEKL. V lost 0 bases, J lost 1 base, and 28 bases lay in between. CDR3 length: 21 amino acids. The sample consisted of peripheral blood. This sequence joins TRBV4-1 and TRBJ2-7; D call uncertain. The clonotype was recovered from a man in his fifties with active or convalescent COVID-19. CDR3 sequence (DNA): TGCGCCAGCAGCCAAGAGCGTATAGAACGGTGGTCCAAGAACGGGTCCTACGAGCAGTACGTC. Its protein product is CASSQERIERWSKNGSYEQYV.